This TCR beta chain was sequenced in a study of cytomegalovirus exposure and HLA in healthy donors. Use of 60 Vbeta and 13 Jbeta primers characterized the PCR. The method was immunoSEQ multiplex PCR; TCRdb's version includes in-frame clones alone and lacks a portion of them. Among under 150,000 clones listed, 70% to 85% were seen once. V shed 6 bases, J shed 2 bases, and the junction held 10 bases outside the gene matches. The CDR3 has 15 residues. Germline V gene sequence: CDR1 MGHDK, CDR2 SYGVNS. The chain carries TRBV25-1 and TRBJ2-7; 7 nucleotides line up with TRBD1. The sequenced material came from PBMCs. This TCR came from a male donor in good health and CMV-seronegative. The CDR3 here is CASRETGVGTYEQYF. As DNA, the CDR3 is TGTGCCAGCAGAGAAACAGGGGTGGGGACCTACGAGCAGTACTTC.